A single sample is the source of the 22 T cell receptor beta chains below, sequenced in a study of blood T cell repertoires in COVID-19. TCRdb's copy holds only in-frame clones and misses some; the assay was immunoSEQ multiplex PCR. The table records about 140,000 clones, about 75% of them present only once. Sequencing was performed on PBMCs or T cells enriched from blood (not recorded which). The origin of the receptors is a woman aged 45-60 years who had recovered from COVID-19.

This clone was counted ten times or more. This chain joins TRBV4-1 and TRBJ1-1, with D perhaps matching TRBD1 (5 bases). The germline V gene has CDR1 MGHRA and CDR2 YSYEKL. V lost 1 base, J lost 5 bases, and 11 bases lay in between. The CDR3 runs to 14 residues. The CDR3 DNA reads as TGCGCCAGCAGCCAAGGAACAGGTTCGACTGAAGCTTTCTTT. Translation: CASSQGTGSTEAFF.

This chain's CDR3 is CATSDSRGGPTDTQYF. The CDR3 bases are TGTGCCACCAGTGATTCTCGCGGGGGCCCCACAGATACGCAGTATTTT. The rearrangement uses TRBV24-1 and TRBJ2-3, with D tentatively TRBD2 (7 bases). The CDR3 spans 16 residues. The germline CDR1 and CDR2 sequences are KGHDR and SFDVKD. The ends were cut back, 2 bases at V and 2 bases at J, with 13 bases in the middle.

The CDR3 loop is CASSESLNEKLFF. In DNA, the CDR3 is TGTGCCAGCAGTGAATCCCTTAATGAAAAACTGTTTTTT. The chain is built from TRBV2 and TRBJ1-4; D is undetermined. CDR3 length equals 13 residues. V was cut by 2 bases and J by 4 bases, with 5 bases left in between. Looked up from germline, CDR1 is SNHLY and CDR2 is FYNNEI. Using reference TRBV2 and TRBJ1-4 for the parts outside the CDR3, the full variable domain is EPEVTQTPSHQVTQMGQEVILRCVPISNHLYFYWYRQILGQKVEFLVSFYNNEISEKSEIFDDQFSVERPDGSNFTLKIRSTKLEDSAMYFCASSESLNEKLFFGSGTQLSVL.

This clone was seen a handful of times. The rearrangement joins TRBV2 to TRBJ1-6, with TRBD1 as a possible D gene (6 bases). Germline lookup yields CDR1 SNHLY and CDR2 FYNNEI. Trimming took 1 base from V and 0 from J, leaving 19 bases between them. The CDR3 consists of 20 residues. The CDR3 DNA follows: TGTGCCAGCAGTGAAGAGGTAGTCAGGGGCCCAAGCTCCTATAATTCACCCCTCCACTTT. It translates to CASSEEVVRGPSSYNSPLHF.

The genes are TRBV30 and TRBJ2-1; the D is unclear. Between the trimmed V and J ends, which lost 0 bases and 7 bases, there was a span of 10 bases. This CDR3 has 13 amino acids. Germline V lookup: CDR1 GTSNPN, CDR2 SVGIG (reference sequence). The CDR3 protein is CAWSVSTGNEQFF. The CDR3 region has the DNA TGTGCCTGGAGTGTAAGCACGGGTAATGAGCAGTTCTTC. The variable domain in full, with the rest retrieved from reference TRBV30 and TRBJ2-1, is SQTIHQWPATLVQPVGSPLSLECTVEGTSNPNLYWYRQAAGRGLQLLFYSVGIGQISSEVPQNLSASRPQDRQFILSSKKLLLSDSGFYLCAWSVSTGNEQFFGPGTRLTVL.

The chain links TRBV7-8 to TRBJ2-7, with 7 nucleotides matching TRBD2. J gave up 4 bases and V 5 bases, and 5 bases lay outside the gene matches. The CDR3 runs 13 residues. Germline V gives CDR1 SGHVS, CDR2 FQNEAQ. For the CDR3, the DNA is TGTGCCAGCAGCCCCGGGGGGACGTACGAGCAGTACTTC. It yields the protein CASSPGGTYEQYF.

CDR3 sequence (DNA): TGTGCCAGCAGACCGGGTGTGCGGGGTGGAAAACTGTTTTTT. The encoded protein is CASRPGVRGGKLFF. The rearrangement uses TRBV7-2 and TRBJ1-4; D is unresolved. CDR3 size: 14 residues. The ends were cut back, 6 bases at V and 10 bases at J, with 18 bases in the middle. Germline V gives CDR1 SGHTA, CDR2 FQGNSA.

CDR3 nucleotides: TGTGCCAGCAGGGGAACAGGGTTTGAGGAAAAACTGTTTTTT. Its protein is CASRGTGFEEKLFF. The V gene is TRBV28, the J gene TRBJ1-4, with a weak D call TRBD1 (6 bases). Looked up from germline, CDR1 is MDHEN and CDR2 is SYDVKM. V was trimmed by 6 bases and J by 8 bases, leaving 16 bases between them. The CDR3 extends over 14 amino acids. The whole variable domain, remainder taken from reference TRBV28 and TRBJ1-4, is DVKVTQSSRYLVKRTGEKVFLECVQDMDHENMFWYRQDPGLGLRLIYFSYDVKMKEKGDIPEGYSVSREKKERFSLILESASTNQTSMYLCASRGTGFEEKLFFGSGTQLSVL.

The genes are TRBV10-2 and TRBJ2-7, with D possibly matching TRBD2 (6 bases). This CDR3 has 13 amino acids. Germline-derived CDR1 and CDR2 are WSHSY and SAAADI. V lost 6 bases, J lost 0 bases, and 9 bases lay in between. The CDR3 sequence is CASSRDSSYEQYF. The DNA for the CDR3 is TGCGCCAGCAGCCGGGACTCCTCCTACGAGCAGTACTTC.

The chain employs TRBV18 and TRBJ2-2, with TRBD1 as a possible D gene (6 bases). This CDR3 is 13 amino acids long. Trimming removed 6 bases from V and 6 bases from J, with 11 bases in between. Germline CDR1 and CDR2: KGHSH and LQKENI. The CDR3 spells CASSKTGSGELFF. CDR3 nucleotide sequence: TGTGCCAGCTCCAAAACAGGGTCCGGGGAGCTGTTTTTT.

In this sample, this clone turned up once. The CDR3 DNA follows: TGTGCCACTAGATTCTCGGGACTTGACACTGAAGCTTTCTTT. It yields the protein CATRFSGLDTEAFF. The chain employs TRBV19 and TRBJ1-1, with D perhaps TRBD1 (5 bases). The V end was cut by 10 bases, the J end by 3 bases, with 18 bases between. Germline CDR1 and CDR2: LNHDA and SQIVND (reference sequence). This CDR3 comprises 14 residues.

The CDR3 coding sequence is TGTGCCAGCTCAAGCCTCTCCGCCCTCGGGGACACCATATATTTT. Its protein is CASSSLSALGDTIYF. The chain links TRBV18 to TRBJ1-3; D uncertain. V was cut by 5 bases and J by 8 bases, with 19 bases left in between. This CDR3 is 15 amino acids long. CDR1 and CDR2 (germline): KGHSH, LQKENI.

This clone occurred a few times. This chain uses TRBV19 with TRBJ2-7; 10 nucleotides align to TRBD1. CDR3 length equals 14 residues. The junction had 7 bases not matched to a gene; V was cut back by 6 bases and J by 5 bases. Germline CDR1 LNHDA, CDR2 SQIVND (reference sequence). The CDR3 DNA reads as TGTGCCAGTAGAGGGGCGGGACAGGGGAACGAGCAGTACTTC. Translated: CASRGAGQGNEQYF.

This clone was observed once. V usage is TRBV18 and J usage is TRBJ2-7; a weak D match, TRBD2 (5 bases). The CDR3 spans 16 residues. V was clipped by 3 bases and J by 5 bases, with 20 bases between them. Per germline, CDR1 KGHSH and CDR2 LQKENI. The CDR3 spells CASSPPNGEHGDEQYF. Here the CDR3 DNA reads TGTGCCAGCTCACCCCCCAACGGGGAACACGGCGACGAGCAGTACTTC. The full variable domain, with the rest looked up from reference TRBV18 and TRBJ2-7, is NAGVMQNPRHLVRRRGQEARLRCSPMKGHSHVYWYRQLPEEGLKFMVYLQKENIIDESGMPKERFSAEFPKEGPSILRIQQVVRGDSAAYFCASSPPNGEHGDEQYFGPGTRLTVT.

The rearrangement links TRBV6-1 to TRBJ1-5; TRBD1 matches at 7 bases. The CDR3 spans 16 residues. J lost 0 bases, V lost 3 bases, and 5 bases had no gene match. The V gene's germline CDR1 is MNHNS and CDR2 SASEGT. The chain's CDR3 is CASSDKGQPSNQPQHF. The CDR3 DNA follows: TGTGCCAGCAGTGACAAGGGACAGCCTAGCAATCAGCCCCAGCATTTT.

The J gene is TRBJ1-2, the V gene TRBV4-1; 7 nucleotides line up with TRBD1. V lost 0 bases and J lost 5; bases outside the gene matches: 9. Germline V gives CDR1 MGHRA, CDR2 YSYEKL. This CDR3 has 16 amino acids. The CDR3 DNA sequence: TGCGCCAGCAGCCAAGAATGGGGACAGCGGCTTTATGGCTACACCTTC. Encoded protein: CASSQEWGQRLYGYTF.

Points on this clone: One junction end does not reproduce the germline sequence, and a read error may be involved. The V and J genes are TRBV2 and TRBJ1-2; D unclear. CDR3 length equals 13 residues. Germline loops: CDR1 SNHLY, CDR2 FYNNEI. The CDR3 is CASKMNSNSGYTF. As DNA, the CDR3 is TGTGCCAGCAAAATGAACTCGAACTCTGGCTACACCTTC.

The CDR3 reads CASSLSGLQHQETQYF. The CDR3 DNA sequence: TGTGCCAGCAGCTTAAGTGGGCTTCAACACCAAGAGACCCAGTACTTC. V gene TRBV7-3 combines with J gene TRBJ2-5; D unresolved. This CDR3 region has 16 residues. Germline V lookup: CDR1 SGHTA, CDR2 FQGTGA. Trimming pared 1 base from V and 0 bases from J, leaving 12 bases between.

As concerns this clone: Other DNA sequences in the same sample also yield this CDR3. The chain uses TRBV9 and TRBJ1-6; 8 bases align to TRBD1. The ends lost 1 base at V and 8 bases at J; junction bases unmatched: 2. The CDR3 covers 14 residues. CDR1 SGDLS and CDR2 YYNGEE come from the germline V gene. The CDR3 region has the DNA TGTGCCAGCAGCGTAAAACAGGGGGATTCACCCCTCCACTTT. This sequence encodes CASSVKQGDSPLHF.

The rearrangement uses TRBV18 and TRBJ1-4; 9 bases match TRBD1. Germline CDR1 KGHSH, CDR2 LQKENI. V was clipped by 5 bases and J by 2 bases; unmatched bases: 0. CDR3 length equals 14 residues. The CDR3 is CASSGTGTNEKLFF. The DNA for the CDR3 is TGTGCCAGCTCAGGGACAGGGACTAATGAAAAACTGTTTTTT.

The genes are TRBV30 and TRBJ2-6, with D perhaps TRBD1 (5 bases). Trimming removed 0 bases from V and 0 bases from J, with 18 bases in between. The CDR3 covers 19 residues. Germline values: CDR1 GTSNPN, CDR2 SVGIG (reference sequence). Written as DNA, the CDR3 is TGTGCCTGGAGTGTACCACGGCCAGGGTACCGCTCTGGGGCCAACGTCCTGACTTTC. It encodes CAWSVPRPGYRSGANVLTF.

V is TRBV7-2 and J is TRBJ2-7; 10 nucleotides line up with TRBD2. The germline V gene encodes CDR1 SGHTA and CDR2 FQGNSA. The CDR3 extends over 16 amino acids. V lost 3 bases to trimming and J lost 4 bases; unmatched junction nucleotides: 9. CDR3 bases: TGTGCCAGCAGCTTTAGCGCTACTAGCGGGGCTTACGAGCAGTACTTC. Translated: CASSFSATSGAYEQYF.